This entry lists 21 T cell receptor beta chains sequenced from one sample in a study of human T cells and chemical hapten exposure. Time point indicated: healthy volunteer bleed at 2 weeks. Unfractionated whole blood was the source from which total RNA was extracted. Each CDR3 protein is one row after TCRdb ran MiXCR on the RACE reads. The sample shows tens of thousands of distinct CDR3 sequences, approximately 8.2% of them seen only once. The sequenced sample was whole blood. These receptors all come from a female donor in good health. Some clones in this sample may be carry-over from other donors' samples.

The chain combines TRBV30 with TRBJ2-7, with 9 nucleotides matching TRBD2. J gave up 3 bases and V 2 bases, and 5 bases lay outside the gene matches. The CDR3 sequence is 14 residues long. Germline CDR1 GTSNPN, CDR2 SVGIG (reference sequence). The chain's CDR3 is CAWSSLAGLYEQYF. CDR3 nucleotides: TGTGCCTGGAGTTCTCTAGCGGGACTCTACGAGCAGTACTTC.

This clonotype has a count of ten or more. CDR3 sequence (DNA): TGTGCCAGCAGCCCGGGCAATGAGCAGTTCTTC. Translation: CASSPGNEQFF. The chain has TRBV4-2 and TRBJ2-1; D unresolved. The V and J ends lost 4 bases and 6 bases respectively, with 4 bases between them. This CDR3 spans 11 amino acids. Germline V gene lookup returns CDR1 LGHNA and CDR2 YNFKEQ.

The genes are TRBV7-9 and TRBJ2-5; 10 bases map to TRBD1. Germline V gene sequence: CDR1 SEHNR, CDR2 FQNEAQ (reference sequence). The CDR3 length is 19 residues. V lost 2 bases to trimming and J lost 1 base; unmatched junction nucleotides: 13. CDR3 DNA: TGTGCCAGCAGCTTATACCCCCCCACCCGGGACAGGGGCCAAGAGACCCAGTACTTC. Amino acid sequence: CASSLYPPTRDRGQETQYF.

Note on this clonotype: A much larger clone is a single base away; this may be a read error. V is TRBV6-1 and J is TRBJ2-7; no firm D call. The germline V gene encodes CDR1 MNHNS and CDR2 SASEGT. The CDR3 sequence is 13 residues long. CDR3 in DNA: TGTGCCAGCAGTGTAACAAATTCCTACGGGCAGTACTTC. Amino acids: CASSVTNSYGQYF.

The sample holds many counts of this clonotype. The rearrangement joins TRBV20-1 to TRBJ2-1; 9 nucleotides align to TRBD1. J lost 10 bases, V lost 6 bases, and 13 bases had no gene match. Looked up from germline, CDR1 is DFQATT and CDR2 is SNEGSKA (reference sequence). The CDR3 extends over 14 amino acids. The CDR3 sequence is CSAPGQGTIGEQFF. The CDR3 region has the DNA TGCAGTGCACCAGGACAGGGGACAATTGGGGAGCAGTTCTTC.

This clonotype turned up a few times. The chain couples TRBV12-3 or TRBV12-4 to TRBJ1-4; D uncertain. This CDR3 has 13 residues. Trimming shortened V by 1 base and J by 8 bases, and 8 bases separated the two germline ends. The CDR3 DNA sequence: TGTGCCAGCAGTTTAGTGGAGAGAGAAAAACTGTTTTTT. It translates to CASSLVEREKLFF.

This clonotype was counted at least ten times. CDR3: CASSLVPGQGSYGYTF. The CDR3, as DNA: TGTGCCAGCAGCCTCGTCCCGGGACAGGGGTCCTATGGCTACACCTTC. V usage is TRBV2 and J usage is TRBJ1-2; 10 bases agree with TRBD1. Germline V lookup: CDR1 SNHLY, CDR2 FYNNEI. The CDR3 totals 16 residues. Trimming at V came to 6 bases and at J to 4 bases, leaving 11 bases not matched to a gene.

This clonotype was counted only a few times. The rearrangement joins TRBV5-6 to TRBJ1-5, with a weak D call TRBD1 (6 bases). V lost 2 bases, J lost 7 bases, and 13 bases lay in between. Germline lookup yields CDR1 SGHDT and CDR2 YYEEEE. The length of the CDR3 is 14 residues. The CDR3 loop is CASSFWGGRQPQHF. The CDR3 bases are TGTGCCAGCAGCTTTTGGGGGGGGCGACAGCCCCAGCATTTT.

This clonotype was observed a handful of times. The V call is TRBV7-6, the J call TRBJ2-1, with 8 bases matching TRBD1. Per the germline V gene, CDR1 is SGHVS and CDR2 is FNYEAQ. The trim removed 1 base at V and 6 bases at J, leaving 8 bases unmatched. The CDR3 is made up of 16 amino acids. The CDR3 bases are TGTGCCAGCAGCTTAGGAGGTCAGGGGGCGGGCAATGAGCAGTTCTTC. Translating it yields CASSLGGQGAGNEQFF.

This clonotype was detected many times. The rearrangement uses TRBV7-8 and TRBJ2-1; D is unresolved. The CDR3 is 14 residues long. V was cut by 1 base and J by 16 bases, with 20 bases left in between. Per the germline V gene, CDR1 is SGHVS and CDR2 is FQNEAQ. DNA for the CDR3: TGTGCCAGCAGCTTAGTGTATAGCCCTGCCCAACAATTCTTC. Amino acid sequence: CASSLVYSPAQQFF.

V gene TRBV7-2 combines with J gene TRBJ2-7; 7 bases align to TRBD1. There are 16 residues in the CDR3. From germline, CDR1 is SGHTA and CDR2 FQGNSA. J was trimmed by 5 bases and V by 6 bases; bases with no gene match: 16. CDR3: CASSFLSRGSRNEQYF. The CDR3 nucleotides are TGTGCCAGCAGTTTTCTTAGCAGGGGGAGTCGCAACGAGCAGTACTTC. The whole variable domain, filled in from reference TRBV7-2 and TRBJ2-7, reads GAGVSQSPSNKVTEKGKDVELRCDPISGHTALYWYRQSLGQGLEFLIYFQGNSAPDKSGLPSDRFSAERTGGSVSTLTIQRTQQEDSAVYLCASSFLSRGSRNEQYFGPGTRLTVT.

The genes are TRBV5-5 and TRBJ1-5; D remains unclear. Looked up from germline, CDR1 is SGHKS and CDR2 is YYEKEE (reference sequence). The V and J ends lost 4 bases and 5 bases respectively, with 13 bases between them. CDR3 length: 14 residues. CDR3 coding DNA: TGTGCCAGCAGCCCCGAGTGGTCGCATCAGCCCCAGCATTTT. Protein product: CASSPEWSHQPQHF.

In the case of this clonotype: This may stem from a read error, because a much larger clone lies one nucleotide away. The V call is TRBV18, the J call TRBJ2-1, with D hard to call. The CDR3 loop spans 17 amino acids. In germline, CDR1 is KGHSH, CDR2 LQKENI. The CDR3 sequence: CVSSPPRLPSSYNEQFF. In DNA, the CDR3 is TGTGTCAGCTCACCACCCAGGCTACCTAGCTCCTACAATGAGCAGTTCTTC.

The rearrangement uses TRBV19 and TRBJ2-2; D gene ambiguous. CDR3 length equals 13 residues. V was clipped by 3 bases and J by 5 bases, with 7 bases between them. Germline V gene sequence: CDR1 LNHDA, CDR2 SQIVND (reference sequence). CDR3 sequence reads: CASSIRQTGELFF. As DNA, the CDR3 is TGTGCCAGTAGTATCCGGCAAACCGGGGAGCTGTTTTTT.

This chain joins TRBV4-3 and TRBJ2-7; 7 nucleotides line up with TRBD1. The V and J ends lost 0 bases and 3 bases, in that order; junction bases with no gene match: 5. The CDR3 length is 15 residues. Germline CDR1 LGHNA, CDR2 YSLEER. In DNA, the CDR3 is TGCGCCAGCAGCCAAGATAGACAGGGTGACTACGAGCAGTACTTC. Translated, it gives CASSQDRQGDYEQYF.

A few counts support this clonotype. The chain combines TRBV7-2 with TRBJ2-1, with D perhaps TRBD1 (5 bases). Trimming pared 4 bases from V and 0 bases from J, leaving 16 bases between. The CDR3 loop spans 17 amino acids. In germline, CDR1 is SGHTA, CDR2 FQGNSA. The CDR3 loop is CASSSTPTDYSYNEQFF. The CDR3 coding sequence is TGTGCCAGCAGCTCAACCCCGACAGATTACTCCTACAATGAGCAGTTCTTC.

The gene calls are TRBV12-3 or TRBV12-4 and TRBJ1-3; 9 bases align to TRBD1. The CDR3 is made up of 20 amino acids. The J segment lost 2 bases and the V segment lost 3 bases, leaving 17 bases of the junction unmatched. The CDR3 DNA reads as TGTGCCAGCAGTTTTTCCCCCCTCCCCCTAAGACAGGGGGCTGGAAACACCATATATTTT. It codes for CASSFSPLPLRQGAGNTIYF.

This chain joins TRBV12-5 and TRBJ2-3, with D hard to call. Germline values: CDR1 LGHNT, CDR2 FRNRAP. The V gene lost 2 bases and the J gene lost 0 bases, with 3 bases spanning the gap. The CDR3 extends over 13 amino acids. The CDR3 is CASGLSSTDTQYF. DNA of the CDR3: TGTGCTAGTGGTTTGTCGAGCACAGATACGCAGTATTTT.

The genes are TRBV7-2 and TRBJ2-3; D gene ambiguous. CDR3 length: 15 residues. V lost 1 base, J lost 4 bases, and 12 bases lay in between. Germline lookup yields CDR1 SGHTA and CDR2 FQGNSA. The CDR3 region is CASSLEGSRSDTQYF. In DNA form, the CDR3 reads TGTGCCAGCAGCTTAGAGGGCTCAAGGTCAGATACGCAGTATTTT.

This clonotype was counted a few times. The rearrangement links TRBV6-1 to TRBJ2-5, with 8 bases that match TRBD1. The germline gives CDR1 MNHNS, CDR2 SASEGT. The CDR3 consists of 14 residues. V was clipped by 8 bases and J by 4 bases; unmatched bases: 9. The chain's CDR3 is CASGRTGKGETQYF. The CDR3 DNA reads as TGTGCCAGCGGCAGGACAGGGAAGGGAGAGACCCAGTACTTC.

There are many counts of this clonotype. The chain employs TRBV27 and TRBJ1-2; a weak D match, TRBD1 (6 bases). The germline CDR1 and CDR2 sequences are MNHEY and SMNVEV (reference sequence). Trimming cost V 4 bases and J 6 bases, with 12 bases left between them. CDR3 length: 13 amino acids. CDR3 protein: CASSSGTSHGYTF. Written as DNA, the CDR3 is TGTGCCAGCAGTTCGGGGACAAGTCATGGCTACACCTTC.